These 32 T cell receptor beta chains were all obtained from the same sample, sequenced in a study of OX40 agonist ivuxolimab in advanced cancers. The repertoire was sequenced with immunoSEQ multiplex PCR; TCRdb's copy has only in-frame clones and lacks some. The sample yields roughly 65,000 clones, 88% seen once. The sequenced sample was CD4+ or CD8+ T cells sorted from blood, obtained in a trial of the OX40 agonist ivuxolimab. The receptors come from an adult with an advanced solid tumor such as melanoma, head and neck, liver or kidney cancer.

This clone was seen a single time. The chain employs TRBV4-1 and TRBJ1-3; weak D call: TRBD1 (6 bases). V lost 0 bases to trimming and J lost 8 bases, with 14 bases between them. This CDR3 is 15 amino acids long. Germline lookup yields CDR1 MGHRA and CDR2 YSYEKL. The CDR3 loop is CASSQDNKGGYTIYF. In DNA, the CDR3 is TGCGCCAGCAGCCAAGATAATAAGGGGGGTTACACCATATATTTT.

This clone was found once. The CDR3 spells CASSLGDTQPQHF. The CDR3 DNA reads TGTGCCAGCAGCTTAGGGGATACTCAGCCCCAGCATTTT. V is TRBV7-3 and J is TRBJ1-5; D is unclear. V dropped 2 bases and J dropped 6 bases, with 8 bases sitting between them. The V gene's germline CDR1 is SGHTA and CDR2 FQGTGA. There are 13 residues in the CDR3.

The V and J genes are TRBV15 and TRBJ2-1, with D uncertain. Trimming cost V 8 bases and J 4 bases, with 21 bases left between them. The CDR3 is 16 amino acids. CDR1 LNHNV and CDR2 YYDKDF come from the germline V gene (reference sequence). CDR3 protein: CATRPTESSWYNEQFF. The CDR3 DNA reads TGTGCCACCCGTCCTACGGAGTCATCATGGTACAATGAGCAGTTCTTC.

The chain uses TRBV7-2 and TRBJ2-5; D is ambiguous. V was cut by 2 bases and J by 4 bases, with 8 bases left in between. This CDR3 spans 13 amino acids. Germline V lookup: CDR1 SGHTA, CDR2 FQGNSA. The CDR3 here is CASSLTPGETQYF. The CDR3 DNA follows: TGTGCCAGCAGCTTAACGCCTGGAGAGACCCAGTACTTC.

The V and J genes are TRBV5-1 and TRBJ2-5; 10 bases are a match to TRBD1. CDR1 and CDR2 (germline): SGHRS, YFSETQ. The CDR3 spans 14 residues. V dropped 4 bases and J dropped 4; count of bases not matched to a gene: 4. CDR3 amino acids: CASSVGQGRETQYF. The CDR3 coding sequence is TGCGCCAGCAGCGTGGGACAGGGGCGAGAGACCCAGTACTTC.

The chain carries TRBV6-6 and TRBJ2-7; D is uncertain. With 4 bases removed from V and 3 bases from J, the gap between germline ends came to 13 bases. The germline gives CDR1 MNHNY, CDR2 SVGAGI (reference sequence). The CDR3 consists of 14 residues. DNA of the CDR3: TGTGCCAGCAGTTTCCCCCTTGCATACTACGAGCAGTACTTC. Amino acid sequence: CASSFPLAYYEQYF.

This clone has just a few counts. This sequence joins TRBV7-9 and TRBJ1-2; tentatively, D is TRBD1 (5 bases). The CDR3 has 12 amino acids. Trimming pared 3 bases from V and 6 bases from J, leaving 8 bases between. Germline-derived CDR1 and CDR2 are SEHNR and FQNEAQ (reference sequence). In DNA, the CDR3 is TGTGCCAGCAGCTTTACGGGGCATGGCTACACCTTC. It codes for CASSFTGHGYTF.

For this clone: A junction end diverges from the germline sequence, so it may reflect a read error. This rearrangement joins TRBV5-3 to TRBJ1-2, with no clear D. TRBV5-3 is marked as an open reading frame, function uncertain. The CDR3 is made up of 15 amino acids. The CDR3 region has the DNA TGTGCCAGCAGCTTGGATCCATCTTTTGTCTATGGCTACACCTTC. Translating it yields CASSLDPSFVYGYTF.

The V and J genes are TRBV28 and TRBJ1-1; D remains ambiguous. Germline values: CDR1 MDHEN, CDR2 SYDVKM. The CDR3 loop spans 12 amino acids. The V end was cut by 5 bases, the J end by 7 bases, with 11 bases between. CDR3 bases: TGTGCCAGCAGTCTACCGGGCCGTGAAGCTTTCTTT. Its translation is CASSLPGREAFF.

This CDR3 is CASRSGTPWDEQFF. Written as DNA, the CDR3 is TGTGCCAGCAGATCCGGGACCCCATGGGATGAGCAGTTCTTC. This chain joins TRBV27 and TRBJ2-1; D is tentatively TRBD1 or TRBD2 (5 bases each). From germline, CDR1 is MNHEY and CDR2 SMNVEV (reference sequence). Between the trimmed V and J ends, which lost 6 bases and 8 bases, there was a span of 17 bases. The CDR3 is made up of 14 amino acids.

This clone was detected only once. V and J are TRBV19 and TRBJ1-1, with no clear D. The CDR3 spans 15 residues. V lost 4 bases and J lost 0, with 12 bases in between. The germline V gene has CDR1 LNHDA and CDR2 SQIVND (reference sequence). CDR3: CASSKKQSMNTEAFF. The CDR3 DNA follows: TGTGCCAGTAGTAAAAAACAGAGCATGAACACTGAAGCTTTCTTT. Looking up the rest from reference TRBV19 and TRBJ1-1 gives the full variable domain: DGGITQSPKYLFRKEGQNVTLSCEQNLNHDAMYWYRQDPGQGLRLIYYSQIVNDFQKGDIAEGYSVSREKKESFPLTVTSAQKNPTAFYLCASSKKQSMNTEAFFGQGTRLTVV.

The CDR3 DNA is TGTGCCAGCAGTGGCGGCAGTCTAGGGGGGGGCAATCAGCCCCAGCATTTT. Protein product: CASSGGSLGGGNQPQHF. The chain recombines TRBV2 with TRBJ1-5; possible D gene TRBD1, 6 bases. The length of the CDR3 is 17 residues. Trimming took off 4 bases at V and 2 bases at J, with 18 bases between the two ends. Germline lookup yields CDR1 SNHLY and CDR2 FYNNEI. The entire variable domain, with the rest obtained from reference TRBV2 and TRBJ1-5, is as follows: EPEVTQTPSHQVTQMGQEVILRCVPISNHLYFYWYRQILGQKVEFLVSFYNNEISEKSEIFDDQFSVERPDGSNFTLKIRSTKLEDSAMYFCASSGGSLGGGNQPQHFGDGTRLSIL.

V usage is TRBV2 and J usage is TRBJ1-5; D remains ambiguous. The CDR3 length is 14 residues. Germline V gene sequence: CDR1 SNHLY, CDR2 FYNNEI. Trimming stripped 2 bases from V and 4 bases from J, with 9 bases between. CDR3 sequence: CASSESGSNQPQHF. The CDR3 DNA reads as TGTGCCAGCAGTGAATCGGGCAGTAATCAGCCCCAGCATTTT. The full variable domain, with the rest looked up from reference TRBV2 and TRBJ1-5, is EPEVTQTPSHQVTQMGQEVILRCVPISNHLYFYWYRQILGQKVEFLVSFYNNEISEKSEIFDDQFSVERPDGSNFTLKIRSTKLEDSAMYFCASSESGSNQPQHFGDGTRLSIL.

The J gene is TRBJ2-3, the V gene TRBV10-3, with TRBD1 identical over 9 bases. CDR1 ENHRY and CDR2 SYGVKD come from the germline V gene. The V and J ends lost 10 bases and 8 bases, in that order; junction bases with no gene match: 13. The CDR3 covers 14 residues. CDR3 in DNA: TGTGCCACAAGACAGGGGGTTGCGTGGGGTACGCAGTATTTT. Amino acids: CATRQGVAWGTQYF.

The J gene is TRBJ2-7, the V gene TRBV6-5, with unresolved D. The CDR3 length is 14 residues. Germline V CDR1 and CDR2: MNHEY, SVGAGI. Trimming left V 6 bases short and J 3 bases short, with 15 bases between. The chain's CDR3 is CASSTAKVHYEQYF. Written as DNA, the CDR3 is TGTGCCAGCAGCACAGCAAAGGTCCACTACGAGCAGTACTTC.

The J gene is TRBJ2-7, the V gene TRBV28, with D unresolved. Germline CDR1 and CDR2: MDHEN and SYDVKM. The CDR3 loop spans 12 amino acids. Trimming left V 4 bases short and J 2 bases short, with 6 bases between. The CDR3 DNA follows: TGTGCCAGCAGTTCCAGTGCCTACGAGCAGTACTTC. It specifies CASSSSAYEQYF.

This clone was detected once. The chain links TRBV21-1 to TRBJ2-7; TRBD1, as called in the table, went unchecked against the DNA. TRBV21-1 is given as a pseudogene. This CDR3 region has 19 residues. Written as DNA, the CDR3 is TGTGCCAGCAGCACGCTCAGGGACAGGGGAAGAGGACTCTCCTACGAGCAGTACTTC. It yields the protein CASSTLRDRGRGLSYEQYF.

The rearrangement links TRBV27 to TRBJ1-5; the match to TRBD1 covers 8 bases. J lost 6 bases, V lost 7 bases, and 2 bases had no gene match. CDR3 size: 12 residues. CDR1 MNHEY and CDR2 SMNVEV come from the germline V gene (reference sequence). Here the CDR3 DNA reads TGTGCCAGCAACGACAGGGGTCAGCCCCAGCATTTT. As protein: CASNDRGQPQHF.

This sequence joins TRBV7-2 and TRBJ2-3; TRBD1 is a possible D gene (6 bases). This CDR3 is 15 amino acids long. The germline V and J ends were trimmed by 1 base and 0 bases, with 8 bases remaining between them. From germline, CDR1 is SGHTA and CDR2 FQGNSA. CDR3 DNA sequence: TGTGCCAGCAGCTTAGGACAGGCTAGCACAGATACGCAGTATTTT. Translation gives CASSLGQASTDTQYF.

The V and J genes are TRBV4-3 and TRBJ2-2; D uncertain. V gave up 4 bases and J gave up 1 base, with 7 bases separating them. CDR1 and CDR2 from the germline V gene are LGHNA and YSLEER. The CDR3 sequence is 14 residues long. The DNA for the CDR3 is TGCGCCAGCAGCCCTGTGGGGAACACCGGGGAGCTGTTTTTT. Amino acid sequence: CASSPVGNTGELFF.

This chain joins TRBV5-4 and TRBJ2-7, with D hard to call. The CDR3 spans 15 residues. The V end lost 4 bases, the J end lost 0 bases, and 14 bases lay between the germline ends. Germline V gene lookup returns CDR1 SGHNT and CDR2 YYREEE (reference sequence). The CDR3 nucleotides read TGTGCCAGCAGCCCGCCCAAGCTCTACTCCTACGAGCAGTACTTC. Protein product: CASSPPKLYSYEQYF.

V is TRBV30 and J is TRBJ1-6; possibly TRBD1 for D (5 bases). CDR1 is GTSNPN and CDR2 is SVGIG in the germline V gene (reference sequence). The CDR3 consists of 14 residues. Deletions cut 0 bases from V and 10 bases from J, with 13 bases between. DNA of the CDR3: TGTGCCTGGAGTGTTGGCCAAAGGGGCTCACCCCTCCACTTT. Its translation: CAWSVGQRGSPLHF.

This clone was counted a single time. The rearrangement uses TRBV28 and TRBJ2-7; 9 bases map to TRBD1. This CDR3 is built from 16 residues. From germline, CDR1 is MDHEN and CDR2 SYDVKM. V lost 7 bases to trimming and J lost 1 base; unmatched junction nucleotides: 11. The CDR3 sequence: CASTSVGQGNSYEQYF. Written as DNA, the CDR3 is TGTGCCAGCACCTCGGTAGGACAGGGGAATTCCTACGAGCAGTACTTC.

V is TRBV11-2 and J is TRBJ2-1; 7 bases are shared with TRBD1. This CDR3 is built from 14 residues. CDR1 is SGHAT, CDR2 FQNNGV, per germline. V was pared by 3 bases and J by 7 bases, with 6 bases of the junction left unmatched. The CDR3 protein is CASSFRQGWNEQFF. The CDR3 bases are TGTGCCAGCAGCTTCAGACAGGGCTGGAATGAGCAGTTCTTC.

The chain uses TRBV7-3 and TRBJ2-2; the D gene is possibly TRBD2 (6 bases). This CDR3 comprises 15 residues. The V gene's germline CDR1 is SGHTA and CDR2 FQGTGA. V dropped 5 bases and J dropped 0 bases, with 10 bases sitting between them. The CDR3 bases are TGTGCCAGCAGCCCGGACTACGCGAACACCGGGGAGCTGTTTTTT. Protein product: CASSPDYANTGELFF.

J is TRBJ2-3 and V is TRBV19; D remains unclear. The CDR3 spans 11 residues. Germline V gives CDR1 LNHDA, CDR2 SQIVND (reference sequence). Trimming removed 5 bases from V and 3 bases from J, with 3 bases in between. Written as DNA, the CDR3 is TGTGCCAGTAGTCAAACAGATACGCAGTATTTT. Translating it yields CASSQTDTQYF.

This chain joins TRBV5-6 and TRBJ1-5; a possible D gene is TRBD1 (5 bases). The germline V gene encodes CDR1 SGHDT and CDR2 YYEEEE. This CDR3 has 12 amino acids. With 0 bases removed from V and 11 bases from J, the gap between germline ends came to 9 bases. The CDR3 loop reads CASSLAGGSQHF. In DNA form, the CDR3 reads TGTGCCAGCAGCTTGGCCGGGGGGTCCCAGCATTTT.

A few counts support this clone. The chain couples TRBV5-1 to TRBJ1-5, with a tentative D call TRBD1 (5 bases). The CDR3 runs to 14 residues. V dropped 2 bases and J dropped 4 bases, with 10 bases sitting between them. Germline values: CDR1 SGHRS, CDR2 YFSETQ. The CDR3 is CASSLGERNQPQHF. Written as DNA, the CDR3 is TGCGCCAGCAGCTTAGGGGAACGAAATCAGCCCCAGCATTTT.

The CDR3 reads CASSIEVTTGREAFF. As DNA, the CDR3 is TGTGCCAGCAGCATAGAAGTTACGACAGGGCGAGAAGCTTTCTTT. This chain uses TRBV7-3 with TRBJ1-1; TRBD1 aligns across 7 bases. This CDR3 is built from 15 residues. Germline assignment: CDR1 SGHTA and CDR2 FQGTGA. V lost 5 bases and J lost 8; bases outside the gene matches: 14.

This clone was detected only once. The CDR3 protein is CASRGQGGFNEQFF. CDR3 nucleotides: TGTGCCAGCAGGGGACAGGGGGGGTTCAATGAGCAGTTCTTC. The chain combines TRBV6-5 with TRBJ2-1; 11 positions match TRBD1. The CDR3 runs to 14 residues. V was clipped by 6 bases and J by 6 bases; unmatched bases: 4. CDR1 MNHEY and CDR2 SVGAGI come from the germline V gene.

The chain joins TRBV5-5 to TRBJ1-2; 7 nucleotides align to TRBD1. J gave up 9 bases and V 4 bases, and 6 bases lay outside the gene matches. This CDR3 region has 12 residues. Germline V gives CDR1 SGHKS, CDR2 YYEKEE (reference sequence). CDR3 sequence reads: CASSIWDRSYTF. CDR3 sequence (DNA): TGTGCCAGCAGCATATGGGACAGAAGCTACACCTTC.

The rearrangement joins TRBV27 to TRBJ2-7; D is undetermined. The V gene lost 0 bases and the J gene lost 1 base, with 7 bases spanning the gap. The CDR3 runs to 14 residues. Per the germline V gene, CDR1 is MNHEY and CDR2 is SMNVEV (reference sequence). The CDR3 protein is CASSLSILSYEQYF. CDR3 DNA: TGTGCCAGCAGTTTATCGATACTTTCCTACGAGCAGTACTTC.